Detailed here is one T cell receptor (beta chain). Adult Caucasians living in Nashville, Tennessee made up all of the donors. Sequencing used immunoSEQ multiplex PCR; TCRdb keeps in-frame clones, though not all of them. The sample carries fewer than 1.8 million clones, around 98.5% recorded once. The data originate from a study of shared clonotypes between healthy human individuals. With 4 bases removed from V and 6 bases from J, the gap between germline ends came to 16 bases. The CDR3 runs 15 residues. CDR1 is MDHEN, CDR2 SYDVKM, per germline. Sample: naive CD4+ T cells sorted from blood. Subset defined: CD45RA+ positively selected. The sequence came from a man aged 25-45 years in good health. The chain links TRBV28 to TRBJ2-1, with a tentative D call TRBD1 (6 bases). CDR3 protein: CASSSFTGLINEQFF. The CDR3 nucleotides are TGTGCCAGCAGTTCCTTCACAGGGTTGATCAATGAGCAGTTCTTC.